These 21 T cell receptor beta chains came from one sample sequenced in a study of blood T cell repertoires in COVID-19. TCRdb keeps only in-frame clones here, not all; method: immunoSEQ multiplex PCR. The sample includes some 270,000 clones, 80% to 90% of them seen just once. Sequencing was done on a sample of peripheral blood. The receptors stem from a woman in her 70s with acute or convalescent COVID-19.

The chain employs TRBV6-5 and TRBJ2-1; no firm D call. This CDR3 is 13 amino acids long. The germline V and J ends were trimmed by 2 bases and 7 bases, with 9 bases remaining between them. Looked up from germline, CDR1 is MNHEY and CDR2 is SVGAGI. The CDR3 DNA reads as TGTGCCAGCAGTTACCCATCTCGGAATGAGCAGTTCTTC. As protein: CASSYPSRNEQFF.

This clone has a handful of counts. The genes are TRBV7-9 and TRBJ1-6; 11 bases agree with TRBD1. Germline lookup yields CDR1 SEHNR and CDR2 FQNEAQ (reference sequence). The CDR3 spans 16 residues. V lost 1 base to trimming and J lost 8 bases; unmatched junction nucleotides: 4. CDR3 in DNA: TGTGCCAGCAGCTTAGGGACAGGGGGCCCCTATTCACCCCTCCACTTT. Translating it yields CASSLGTGGPYSPLHF.

This chain uses TRBV2 with TRBJ1-4; D remains ambiguous. This CDR3 is built from 16 residues. V lost 7 bases, J lost 2 bases, and 17 bases lay in between. CDR1 SNHLY and CDR2 FYNNEI come from the germline V gene. The CDR3: CASIPEALGTNEKLFF. Here the CDR3 DNA reads TGTGCCAGCATCCCAGAGGCCCTCGGCACTAATGAAAAACTGTTTTTT.

This clone was observed a handful of times. The rearrangement joins TRBV25-1 to TRBJ1-2, with D perhaps TRBD1 (5 bases). CDR1 and CDR2 from the germline V gene are MGHDK and SYGVNS. V was cut by 3 bases and J by 4 bases, with 12 bases left in between. This CDR3 has 14 amino acids. For the CDR3, the DNA is TGTGCCAGCAGTGACCTCAGGGATGGCTATGGCTACACCTTC. Amino acid sequence: CASSDLRDGYGYTF.

The CDR3 is CASRLNYGYTF. CDR3 bases: TGTGCCAGCAGACTCAACTATGGCTACACCTTC. The V call is TRBV6-5, the J call TRBJ1-2; D call uncertain. CDR1 is MNHEY and CDR2 is SVGAGI in the germline V gene. The V end was cut by 6 bases, the J end by 2 bases, with 4 bases between. CDR3 size: 11 residues.

The V gene is TRBV2, the J gene TRBJ2-3; TRBD2 aligns across 11 bases. The CDR3 totals 17 residues. V lost 4 bases, J lost 9 bases, and 15 bases stayed unmatched. Per the germline V gene, CDR1 is SNHLY and CDR2 is FYNNEI. The CDR3 nucleotides are TGTGCCAGCAGTGGGGCTAGCGGGGGGACGGTGATAGGAACGCAGTATTTT. It translates to CASSGASGGTVIGTQYF.

The chain employs TRBV10-1 and TRBJ1-6; 9 bases map to TRBD1. CDR3 size: 15 residues. J was trimmed by 10 bases and V by 7 bases; bases with no gene match: 11. The germline CDR1 and CDR2 sequences are WNHNN and SYGVQD (reference sequence). This chain's CDR3 is CASIFDRGLESPLHF. CDR3 sequence (DNA): TGCGCCAGCATATTTGACAGGGGGTTAGAATCACCCCTCCACTTT.

CDR3 region: CASSQQGNTGELFF. CDR3 nucleotide sequence: TGTGCCAGCAGTCAACAGGGAAACACCGGGGAGCTGTTTTTT. The rearrangement uses TRBV6-5 and TRBJ2-2, with D possibly being TRBD1 (6 bases). This CDR3 comprises 14 residues. V was clipped by 5 bases and J by 2 bases, with 9 bases between them. Germline CDR1 is MNHEY and CDR2 is SVGAGI.

CDR3 sequence: CASSKCGAPDTQYF. In DNA form, the CDR3 reads TGTGCCAGCAGCAAGTGTGGGGCCCCCGATACGCAGTATTTT. The rearrangement joins TRBV21-1 to TRBJ2-3; TRBD1, the table's D call, was not compared with the DNA. TRBV21-1 is a pseudogene. The CDR3 totals 14 residues.

The chain joins TRBV9 to TRBJ1-2; 7 nucleotides line up with TRBD1. This CDR3 spans 13 amino acids. The ends lost 2 bases at V and 3 bases at J; junction bases unmatched: 1. Germline-derived CDR1 and CDR2 are SGDLS and YYNGEE. This CDR3 is CASSVTGDYGYTF. The CDR3 DNA is TGTGCCAGCAGCGTCACAGGGGACTATGGCTACACCTTC.

The chain joins TRBV19 to TRBJ2-7, with 7 bases lining up with TRBD1. After removal of 4 bases from V and 0 bases from J, the junction contained 9 bases not matched to a gene. CDR1 and CDR2 from the germline V gene are LNHDA and SQIVND (reference sequence). This CDR3 is built from 16 residues. For the CDR3, the DNA is TGTGCCAGTAGTAGAAGTCACAGGGGAACCTCCTACGAGCAGTACTTC. Its translation: CASSRSHRGTSYEQYF.

The chain couples TRBV5-1 to TRBJ1-6, with D perhaps TRBD1 (5 bases). The germline gives CDR1 SGHRS, CDR2 YFSETQ. This CDR3 is 15 amino acids long. Trimming took 2 bases from V and 9 from J, leaving 15 bases between them. As DNA, the CDR3 is TGCGCCAGCAGCTTCAGTCAGGGCCAGAGTTCACCCCTCCACTTT. Translation gives CASSFSQGQSSPLHF.

The CDR3 sequence: CAGSGTLKNIQYF. DNA for the CDR3: TGTGCCGGCTCCGGGACACTGAAAAACATTCAGTACTTC. V gene TRBV2 combines with J gene TRBJ2-4; D perhaps matches TRBD1 (6 bases). Germline V gene sequence: CDR1 SNHLY, CDR2 FYNNEI. The CDR3 is made up of 13 amino acids. Trimming stripped 11 bases from V and 4 bases from J, with 15 bases between.

The chain links TRBV5-1 to TRBJ2-1; 7 positions agree with TRBD1. Germline-derived CDR1 and CDR2 are SGHRS and YFSETQ. The CDR3 runs 13 residues. V was pared by 1 base and J by 10 bases, with 5 bases of the junction left unmatched. CDR3 sequence (DNA): TGCGCCAGCAGCTTGTCAGGACAGGTAGAGCAGTTCTTC. Protein product: CASSLSGQVEQFF.

In nucleotides, the CDR3 is TGTGCCAGCAGCCCACGGTTGAACTCTGGAAACACCATATATTTT. This sequence encodes CASSPRLNSGNTIYF. The J gene is TRBJ1-3, the V gene TRBV9; no clear D gene. V lost 4 bases and J 0 bases, leaving 11 bases between the germline ends. Germline loops: CDR1 SGDLS, CDR2 YYNGEE. This CDR3 is built from 15 residues.

The rearrangement links TRBV3-1 (or the pseudogene TRBV3-2) to TRBJ2-1; tentatively, D is TRBD1 (5 bases). The CDR3 is made up of 15 amino acids. The ends were cut back, 4 bases at V and 9 bases at J, with 19 bases in the middle. CDR1 LGHDT and CDR2 YNNKEL come from the germline V gene (reference sequence). CDR3 nucleotides: TGTGCCAGCAGCCTCGGCAGGGTAGGGGTAAGTGAGCAGTTCTTC. Translated, it gives CASSLGRVGVSEQFF.

The rearrangement uses TRBV18 and TRBJ1-3; D is uncertain. Trimming took off 4 bases at V and 3 bases at J, with 7 bases between the two ends. The CDR3 is 13 amino acids. Germline V gene lookup returns CDR1 KGHSH and CDR2 LQKENI. The CDR3 DNA sequence: TGTGCCAGCTCACTAGAAATTGGAAACACCATATATTTT. This codes for CASSLEIGNTIYF.

The chain has TRBV7-2 and TRBJ2-7; TRBD1 agrees at 7 bases. The germline V gene has CDR1 SGHTA and CDR2 FQGNSA. Trimming at V came to 5 bases and at J to 1 base, leaving 11 bases not matched to a gene. The CDR3 is 16 residues long. The CDR3: CASSTRQGKGSYEQYF. The CDR3 DNA is TGTGCCAGCAGCACCCGACAGGGTAAAGGATCCTACGAGCAGTACTTC.

This clone was detected only once. This sequence joins TRBV5-1 and TRBJ1-2; 10 bases map to TRBD1. Unmatched junction bases numbered 3, after V lost 4 bases and J lost 3 bases. The CDR3 loop spans 14 amino acids. Germline CDR1 and CDR2: SGHRS and YFSETQ. The DNA of the CDR3 is TGCGCCAGCAGCCCGGACAGGGGGGACTATGGCTACACCTTC. Translating gives CASSPDRGDYGYTF. The complete variable domain, with remaining parts taken from reference TRBV5-1 and TRBJ1-2, reads KAGVTQTPRYLIKTRGQQVTLSCSPISGHRSVSWYQQTPGQGLQFLFEYFSETQRNKGNFPGRFSGRQFSNSRSEMNVSTLELGDSALYLCASSPDRGDYGYTFGSGTRLTVV.

A single count supports this clone. The chain combines TRBV18 with TRBJ1-1; D unresolved. V lost 3 bases, J lost 2 bases, and 22 bases lay in between. The CDR3 loop spans 18 amino acids. CDR1 and CDR2 (germline): KGHSH, LQKENI. This chain's CDR3 is CASSPSSGGKVGNTEAFF. CDR3 bases: TGTGCCAGCTCACCGTCCTCGGGAGGGAAAGTAGGAAACACTGAAGCTTTCTTT.

The V gene is TRBV5-1, the J gene TRBJ1-1; D ambiguous. Germline assignment: CDR1 SGHRS and CDR2 YFSETQ. There are 14 residues in the CDR3. V was trimmed by 0 bases and J by 2 bases, leaving 8 bases between them. CDR3 sequence: CASSLDAGNTEAFF. The DNA for the CDR3 is TGCGCCAGCAGCTTGGATGCAGGTAACACTGAAGCTTTCTTT.